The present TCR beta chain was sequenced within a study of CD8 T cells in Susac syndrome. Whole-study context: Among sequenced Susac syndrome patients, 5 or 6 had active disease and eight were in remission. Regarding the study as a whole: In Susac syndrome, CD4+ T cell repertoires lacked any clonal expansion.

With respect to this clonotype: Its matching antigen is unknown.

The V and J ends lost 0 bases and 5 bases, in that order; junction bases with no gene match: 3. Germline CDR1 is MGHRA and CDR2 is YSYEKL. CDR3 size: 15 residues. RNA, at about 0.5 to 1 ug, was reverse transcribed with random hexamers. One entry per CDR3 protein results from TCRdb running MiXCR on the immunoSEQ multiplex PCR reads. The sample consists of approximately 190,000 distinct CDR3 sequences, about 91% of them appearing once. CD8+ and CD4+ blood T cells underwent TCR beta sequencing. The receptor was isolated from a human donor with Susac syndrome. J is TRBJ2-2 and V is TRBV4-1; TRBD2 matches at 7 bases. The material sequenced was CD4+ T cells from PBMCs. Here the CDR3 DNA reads TGCGCCAGCAGCCAAGAAGGGACTATAACCGGGGAGCTGTTTTTT. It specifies CASSQEGTITGELFF.